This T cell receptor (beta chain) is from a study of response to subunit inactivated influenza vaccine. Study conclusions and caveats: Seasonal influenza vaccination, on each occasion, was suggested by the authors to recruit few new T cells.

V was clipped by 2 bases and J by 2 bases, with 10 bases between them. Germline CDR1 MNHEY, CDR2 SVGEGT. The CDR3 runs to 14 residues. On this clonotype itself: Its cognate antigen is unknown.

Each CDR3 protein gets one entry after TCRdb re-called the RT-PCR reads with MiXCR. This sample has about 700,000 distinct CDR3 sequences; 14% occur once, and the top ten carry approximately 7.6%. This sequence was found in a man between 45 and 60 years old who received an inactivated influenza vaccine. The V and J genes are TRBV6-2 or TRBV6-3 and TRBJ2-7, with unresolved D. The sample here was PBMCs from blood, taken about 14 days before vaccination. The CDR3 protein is CASSYPGVTYEQYF. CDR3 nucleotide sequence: TGTGCCAGCAGTTACCCTGGGGTTACCTACGAGCAGTACTTC.